Following are 9 T cell receptor beta chains from one sample sequenced in a study of blood T cell repertoires in COVID-19. Produced via immunoSEQ multiplex PCR; TCRdb's table is partial and in-frame only. Among tens of thousands of clones listed, about 90% were seen once. Input material: peripheral blood. Receptors originate from a human donor in a cohort sampled during active COVID-19.

CDR3 protein: CASSPFRDFTYNEQFF. The CDR3 bases are TGTGCCAGCAGCCCATTTCGGGATTTTACCTACAATGAGCAGTTCTTC. This chain joins TRBV7-3 and TRBJ2-1; possible D gene TRBD2, 5 bases. CDR3 size: 16 residues. The germline V and J ends were trimmed by 5 bases and 2 bases, with 16 bases remaining between them. CDR1 is SGHTA and CDR2 is FQGTGA in the germline V gene.

The V call is TRBV28, the J call TRBJ2-7; 8 nucleotides match TRBD2. CDR1 is MDHEN and CDR2 is SYDVKM in the germline V gene. J gave up 3 bases and V 7 bases, and 8 bases lay outside the gene matches. This CDR3 has 14 residues. The DNA for the CDR3 is TGTGCCAGCAAGTCGGGGGGGACAATCTACGAGCAGTACTTC. It encodes CASKSGGTIYEQYF.

The gene calls are TRBV27 and TRBJ1-1; a weak D match, TRBD1 (5 bases). The CDR3 is 13 residues long. Per germline, CDR1 MNHEY and CDR2 SMNVEV (reference sequence). Between the trimmed V and J ends, which lost 6 bases and 4 bases, there was a span of 12 bases. CDR3 region: CASRVSGPTEAFF. The CDR3 DNA follows: TGTGCCAGCAGAGTATCAGGGCCCACTGAAGCTTTCTTT.

This clone was seen more than once but under ten times. Other nucleotide sequences from this sample produce the same CDR3. Here the CDR3 DNA reads TGTGCCAGCAGCGCTGGGACAGGGGGCTACGAGCAGTACTTC. It codes for CASSAGTGGYEQYF. The J gene is TRBJ2-7, the V gene TRBV9; TRBD1 matches 11 bases. Germline V lookup: CDR1 SGDLS, CDR2 YYNGEE. This CDR3 contains 14 residues. The V segment lost 3 bases and the J segment 3 bases; nucleotides outside the gene matches: 2.

This clone was recorded only once. The CDR3 bases are TGTGCCAGCAGCCACCCAGGGGGGCGGGGAGATACGCAGTATTTT. It translates to CASSHPGGRGDTQYF. The chain couples TRBV3-1 (or the pseudogene TRBV3-2) to TRBJ2-3, with a weak D call TRBD1 (7 bases). The germline gives CDR1 LGHDT, CDR2 YNNKEL (reference sequence). The CDR3 is 15 residues long. V lost 3 bases and J lost 5, with 15 bases in between.

CDR3 protein: CATSETSGGRGEQYF. CDR3 in DNA: TGTGCCACCAGTGAAACTAGCGGGGGGCGTGGCGAGCAGTACTTC. The chain is built from TRBV24-1 and TRBJ2-7, with 12 bases aligning to TRBD2. Trimming took 4 bases from V and 6 from J; bases not matched to a gene: 6. The CDR3 is 15 residues long. Looked up from germline, CDR1 is KGHDR and CDR2 is SFDVKD.

This sequence joins TRBV19 and TRBJ1-5; a weak D match, TRBD1 (5 bases). Germline V lookup: CDR1 LNHDA, CDR2 SQIVND (reference sequence). V was cut by 4 bases and J by 2 bases, with 21 bases left in between. CDR3 length equals 18 residues. The chain's CDR3 is CASSTESGLFYGNQPQHF. The CDR3 DNA follows: TGTGCCAGTAGTACCGAATCAGGGTTATTTTACGGCAATCAGCCCCAGCATTTT.

V is TRBV19 and J is TRBJ2-7, with a possible D match to TRBD1 (6 bases). The CDR3 is 15 residues long. Trimming left V 3 bases short and J 1 base short, with 13 bases between. CDR1 and CDR2 from the germline V gene are LNHDA and SQIVND (reference sequence). CDR3 protein: CASSIGQGLSYEQYF. The DNA of the CDR3 is TGTGCCAGTAGTATTGGGCAGGGGTTATCCTACGAGCAGTACTTC.

The chain couples TRBV12-3 or TRBV12-4 to TRBJ1-4; D uncertain. This CDR3 spans 13 amino acids. Trimming took off 2 bases at V and 4 bases at J, with 5 bases between the two ends. CDR3 region: CASSLQINEKLFF. The CDR3 DNA reads as TGTGCCAGCAGTTTACAGATTAATGAAAAACTGTTTTTT.